This TCR beta chain was identified in a study of shared clonotypes between healthy human individuals. Study-wide context: CD4 naive and CD4 memory each took three plates per donor, while CD8 naive took two and CD8 memory one.

There were only Caucasian adults among the donors, and all lived in Nashville, Tennessee. Partitioning of CD4+ cells yielded a CD45RA+ naive subset and a CD45RA-negative memory subset. Sequencing was performed with immunoSEQ multiplex PCR; in TCRdb, only in-frame clones are kept and a portion is missing. This table holds some 2.4 million clones, more than 85% found once. The TCR originated in a man younger than 35 in good health. Some clones in this sample may be carry-over from other donors' samples. Sequenced: naive CD4+ T cells from PBMCs. Subset given: CD45RA+ positively selected.

CDR3 residues: CASSPYRDPGELFF. CDR3 sequence (DNA): TGTGCCAGCTCACCCTACCGGGACCCCGGGGAGCTGTTTTTT. This sequence joins TRBV18 and TRBJ2-2, with D perhaps matching TRBD1 or TRBD2 (5 bases each). This CDR3 region has 14 residues. Trimming cost V 3 bases and J 6 bases, with 11 bases left between them. Per germline, CDR1 KGHSH and CDR2 LQKENI.